This T cell receptor beta chain was obtained from a study of T-cell memory formation after mild COVID-19. Using its own MiXCR run on the 5' RACE reads, TCRdb lists one record per CDR3 protein. Of about 84,000 distinct CDR3 sequences in the sample, 14% were seen once. With respect to this clonotype: The junction departs from germline at one end; a sequencing error may be responsible.

Sequenced: PBMCs or a T cell subset sorted from them (not recorded which). The sequence was collected from an adult woman who had mild COVID-19 (a few samples of this study predate the infection). Cell type and time point are not known.

The CDR3 protein is CASSEGPHTGSLFPF. In DNA form, the CDR3 reads TGTGCCAGCAGTGAAGGCCCCCATACCGGGTCTTTATTTCCCTTC. The V and J genes are TRBV2 and TRBJ2-5; the D is unclear. Germline CDR1 SNHLY, CDR2 FYNNEI. This CDR3 contains 15 residues.